A selection of T cell receptor beta chains follows, all from one sample in a study of T cell repertoires in cytomegalovirus infection. Each CDR3 protein is one row after TCRdb ran MiXCR on the reads. The sample yields some 100,000 distinct CDR3 sequences, less than 25% seen once. The material sequenced was CD8+ T cells from PBMCs. Receptors were obtained from a human donor in good health (CMV status not recorded). Some clones in this sample may be carry-over from other donors' samples. Each CDR3 is given with its conserved first and last residue. Fields, in order: D gene, J gene, clone size, V gene, CDR3 DNA, CDR3 protein. A D gene is named only where the DNA matches it firmly. Not all rows give a size; the values are once, few, many and, for expanded clones, a class.

D gene: -; J gene: TRBJ2-5; clone size: -; V gene: TRBV11-2; CDR3 DNA: TGTGCCAGCAGCTTCACAGGCAGGGAGACCCAGTACTTC; CDR3 protein: CASSFTGRETQYF
D gene: -; J gene: TRBJ1-4; clone size: few; V gene: TRBV4-3; CDR3 DNA: TGCGCCAGCAGCCAAGATCGGGCAGGTTTTGAAAAACTGTTTTTT; CDR3 protein: CASSQDRAGFEKLFF
D gene: TRBD2; J gene: TRBJ2-4; clone size: many; V gene: TRBV12-3/TRBV12-4; CDR3 DNA: TGTGCCAGCAGTCCGGGGGGGCTCCTAGCCAAAAACATTCAGTACTTC; CDR3 protein: CASSPGGLLAKNIQYF
D gene: -; J gene: TRBJ1-6; clone size: -; V gene: TRBV18; CDR3 DNA: TGTGCCAGCTCACCAAGGGGTCCCCTCCAGGAATTAAATTCACCCCTCCACTTT; CDR3 protein: CASSPRGPLQELNSPLHF
D gene: -; J gene: TRBJ2-5; clone size: -; V gene: TRBV4-3; CDR3 DNA: TGCGCCAGCAGCCCCCATGGGGGCCGGCCAAGGGAGACCCAGTACTTC; CDR3 protein: CASSPHGGRPRETQYF
D gene: -; J gene: TRBJ2-7; clone size: -; V gene: TRBV5-6; CDR3 DNA: TGTGCCAGCAGCTTCTCTCGGGCCGCGAAACTCTACGAGCAGTACTTC; CDR3 protein: CASSFSRAAKLYEQYF
D gene: -; J gene: TRBJ1-4; clone size: few; V gene: TRBV14; CDR3 DNA: TGTGCCAGCAGCCAACGCAGGGTCCGGGGGAGACGACAAAATGAAAAACTGTTTTTT; CDR3 protein: CASSQRRVRGRRQNEKLFF
D gene: -; J gene: TRBJ1-2; clone size: -; V gene: TRBV30; CDR3 DNA: TGTGCCTGGAGTGCGCCCAGGTCTAACTATGGCTACACCTTC; CDR3 protein: CAWSAPRSNYGYTF
D gene: -; J gene: TRBJ2-1; clone size: -; V gene: TRBV20-1; CDR3 DNA: TGCAGTGCTAGGGGGTTCTCCTACAATGAGCAGTTCTTC; CDR3 protein: CSARGFSYNEQFF
D gene: TRBD1; J gene: TRBJ1-1; clone size: many; V gene: TRBV20-1; CDR3 DNA: TGCAGTGCTAGTAAGGGACAGGGGATCACTGAAGCTTTCTTT; CDR3 protein: CSASKGQGITEAFF
D gene: TRBD2; J gene: TRBJ2-3; clone size: few; V gene: TRBV7-9; CDR3 DNA: TGTGCCAGCCTTAGCGGGGGCGCCGATACGCAGTATTTT; CDR3 protein: CASLSGGADTQYF
D gene: -; J gene: TRBJ2-3; clone size: -; V gene: TRBV12-3/TRBV12-4; CDR3 DNA: TGTGCCAGCAGTTTACCGGGACCCCGTCGGTATTTT; CDR3 protein: CASSLPGPRRYF
D gene: TRBD2; J gene: TRBJ2-1; clone size: -; V gene: TRBV11-2; CDR3 DNA: TGTGCCAGCAGCTGGGGACTAGACAATGAGCAGTTCTTC; CDR3 protein: CASSWGLDNEQFF
D gene: TRBD1; J gene: TRBJ2-6; clone size: many; V gene: TRBV5-1; CDR3 DNA: TGCGCCAGCAGCCACGGACAGGGAGACTCTGGGGCCAACGTCCTGACTTTC; CDR3 protein: CASSHGQGDSGANVLTF
D gene: -; J gene: TRBJ2-5; clone size: many; V gene: TRBV7-2; CDR3 DNA: TGTGCCAGCAGCTTAGCGCCGGTTACTATGGAGACCCAGTACTTC; CDR3 protein: CASSLAPVTMETQYF
D gene: -; J gene: TRBJ2-1; clone size: -; V gene: TRBV6-2/TRBV6-3; CDR3 DNA: TGTGCCAGCAGTTCCGCGGTACTTAATGAGCAGTTCTTC; CDR3 protein: CASSSAVLNEQFF
D gene: -; J gene: TRBJ2-1; clone size: many; V gene: TRBV7-6; CDR3 DNA: TGTGCCAGCAGCATACTAGCCACCCGCTACAATGAGCAGTTCTTC; CDR3 protein: CASSILATRYNEQFF
D gene: -; J gene: TRBJ2-1; clone size: few; V gene: TRBV5-5; CDR3 DNA: TGTGCCAGCAGCGACAGACACAATGAGCAGTTCTTC; CDR3 protein: CASSDRHNEQFF
D gene: TRBD2; J gene: TRBJ2-1; clone size: many; V gene: TRBV7-2; CDR3 DNA: TGTGCCAGCAGCGGGGGAGGGAATGAGCAGTTCTTC; CDR3 protein: CASSGGGNEQFF
D gene: TRBD1; J gene: TRBJ1-1; clone size: -; V gene: TRBV9; CDR3 DNA: TGTGCCAGCACCCCTTCAGGGGGGACTGAAGCTTTCTTT; CDR3 protein: CASTPSGGTEAFF
D gene: -; J gene: TRBJ2-7; clone size: -; V gene: TRBV4-3; CDR3 DNA: TGCGCCAGCAGCCAGACACACAGGAGCTCCTACGAGCAGTACTTC; CDR3 protein: CASSQTHRSSYEQYF
D gene: -; J gene: TRBJ2-7; clone size: -; V gene: TRBV4-1; CDR3 DNA: TGCGCCAGCAGCCAAGAAGTAGCGTACGAGCAGTACTTC; CDR3 protein: CASSQEVAYEQYF
D gene: TRBD2; J gene: TRBJ2-5; clone size: -; V gene: TRBV20-1; CDR3 DNA: TGCAGTGCTAGGCCCTTACTAGCGGGGGGAAAAGAGACCCAGTACTTC; CDR3 protein: CSARPLLAGGKETQYF
D gene: -; J gene: TRBJ2-7; clone size: many; V gene: TRBV7-9; CDR3 DNA: TGTGCCAGCAGCCCCAGGATTAGCGAGCAGTACTTC; CDR3 protein: CASSPRISEQYF
D gene: -; J gene: TRBJ2-5; clone size: few; V gene: TRBV4-2; CDR3 DNA: TGTGCCAGCAGCGAACGTACGGGGCTAGCGCCTCCTGGGACCCAGTACTTC; CDR3 protein: CASSERTGLAPPGTQYF
D gene: -; J gene: TRBJ2-1; clone size: -; V gene: TRBV4-3; CDR3 DNA: TGCGCCAGCAGCCCGGACCATCGGGGTGAGCAGTTCTTC; CDR3 protein: CASSPDHRGEQFF
D gene: TRBD2; J gene: TRBJ2-1; clone size: few; V gene: TRBV6-6; CDR3 DNA: TGTGCCAGCAGCCCCGGGACTAGAGCTTACAATGAGCAGTTCTTC; CDR3 protein: CASSPGTRAYNEQFF
D gene: -; J gene: TRBJ1-1; clone size: -; V gene: TRBV7-2; CDR3 DNA: TGTGCCAGCAGCTTTAGCGGGAGGGATTCCGGCCCTAAAGCTTTCTTT; CDR3 protein: CASSFSGRDSGPKAFF
D gene: -; J gene: TRBJ2-1; clone size: many; V gene: TRBV7-2; CDR3 DNA: TGTGCCAGCAGCTTAGGGGGTTGGACCTACAATGAGCAGTTCTTC; CDR3 protein: CASSLGGWTYNEQFF
D gene: -; J gene: TRBJ2-6; clone size: -; V gene: TRBV7-3; CDR3 DNA: TGTGCCAGCAGCTTACAGGGAGCAGCCTCTGGGGCCAACGTCCTGACTTTC; CDR3 protein: CASSLQGAASGANVLTF
D gene: TRBD1; J gene: TRBJ2-2; clone size: many; V gene: TRBV7-2; CDR3 DNA: TGTGCCAGCCCCCGGGAAGGGGGCGGTATCGGGGAGCTGTTTTTT; CDR3 protein: CASPREGGGIGELFF
D gene: -; J gene: TRBJ1-2; clone size: -; V gene: TRBV3-1; CDR3 DNA: TGTGCCAGCAGCCAAGATGGAGGGCCTAACTATGGCTACACCTTC; CDR3 protein: CASSQDGGPNYGYTF
D gene: -; J gene: TRBJ2-5; clone size: -; V gene: TRBV19; CDR3 DNA: TGTGCCAGTAGTATGAGGGACCAAGAGACCCAGTACTTC; CDR3 protein: CASSMRDQETQYF
D gene: TRBD1; J gene: TRBJ1-4; clone size: -; V gene: TRBV25-1; CDR3 DNA: TGTGCCAGCAGTGAAAGCTTCCCGGGACAGGGGGCCACTAATGAAAAACTGTTTTTT; CDR3 protein: CASSESFPGQGATNEKLFF
D gene: -; J gene: TRBJ2-1; clone size: -; V gene: TRBV9; CDR3 DNA: TGTGCCAGCAGCGGAAAGGGTGGAGTGCCGCACGATGAGCAGTTCTTC; CDR3 protein: CASSGKGGVPHDEQFF
D gene: -; J gene: TRBJ1-4; clone size: many; V gene: TRBV7-6; CDR3 DNA: TGTGCCAGCAGACAGACGGTGGGTCCAAATGAAAAACTGTTTTTT; CDR3 protein: CASRQTVGPNEKLFF
D gene: -; J gene: TRBJ2-7; clone size: few; V gene: TRBV7-6; CDR3 DNA: TGTGCCAGCAGCTTAGCGATAGGAGCAGTCGTGAACGAGCAGTACTTC; CDR3 protein: CASSLAIGAVVNEQYF
D gene: -; J gene: TRBJ1-2; clone size: -; V gene: TRBV12-3/TRBV12-4; CDR3 DNA: TGTGCCAGCAGTTTAGGGAGCGGGGGTGGCTATGGCTACACCTTC; CDR3 protein: CASSLGSGGGYGYTF
D gene: TRBD1; J gene: TRBJ1-2; clone size: many; V gene: TRBV19; CDR3 DNA: TGTGCCAGTAGTATCAAGACAGGGGGCGGCTACACCTTC; CDR3 protein: CASSIKTGGGYTF
D gene: TRBD1; J gene: TRBJ1-1; clone size: -; V gene: TRBV6-2/TRBV6-3; CDR3 DNA: TGTGCCAGCAGTCCTGACAGGGGAGACACTGAAGCTTTCTTT; CDR3 protein: CASSPDRGDTEAFF
D gene: TRBD1; J gene: TRBJ2-7; clone size: -; V gene: TRBV7-9; CDR3 DNA: TGTGCCAGCAGCCCGACAGGGAAGTACGAGCAGTACTTC; CDR3 protein: CASSPTGKYEQYF
D gene: -; J gene: TRBJ2-7; clone size: -; V gene: TRBV2; CDR3 DNA: TGTGCCAGCAGGGGAGGAGCTTACGAGCAGTACTTC; CDR3 protein: CASRGGAYEQYF
D gene: -; J gene: TRBJ2-1; clone size: many; V gene: TRBV7-6; CDR3 DNA: TGTGCCAGCAGCTCCGAGCGCAGCTCCTACAATGAGCAGTTCTTC; CDR3 protein: CASSSERSSYNEQFF
D gene: -; J gene: TRBJ2-5; clone size: many; V gene: TRBV20-1; CDR3 DNA: TGCAGTGCTCGGGACACGGGGCGGCGGACCCAGTACTTC; CDR3 protein: CSARDTGRRTQYF
D gene: TRBD1; J gene: TRBJ1-4; clone size: many; V gene: TRBV29-1; CDR3 DNA: TGCAGCGTTGAAGATCAAGAAGGACAGGGGGTCGGGCAACTGTTTTTT; CDR3 protein: CSVEDQEGQGVGQLFF
D gene: TRBD1; J gene: TRBJ1-2; clone size: -; V gene: TRBV9; CDR3 DNA: TGTGCCAGCAGCGAAGGGGGCTCCGGCGGCTACACCTTC; CDR3 protein: CASSEGGSGGYTF
D gene: TRBD2; J gene: TRBJ2-1; clone size: -; V gene: TRBV9; CDR3 DNA: TGTGCCAGCAGTCACCCCGGCGGGGGGGCCTCCAATGAGCAGTTCTTC; CDR3 protein: CASSHPGGGASNEQFF
D gene: TRBD1; J gene: TRBJ2-5; clone size: few; V gene: TRBV28; CDR3 DNA: TGTGCCAGCAGTCGGGACAGGGGTCCCCAGTACTTC; CDR3 protein: CASSRDRGPQYF
D gene: TRBD1; J gene: TRBJ2-5; clone size: -; V gene: TRBV30; CDR3 DNA: TGTGCCTGGAGTCGATGGACAGGGGCGGAGAGTCAAGAGACCCAGTACTTC; CDR3 protein: CAWSRWTGAESQETQYF
D gene: -; J gene: TRBJ1-4; clone size: -; V gene: TRBV6-6; CDR3 DNA: TGTGCCAGCAGTTACTCGAGGATGACGGGTAATGAAAAACTGTTTTTT; CDR3 protein: CASSYSRMTGNEKLFF
D gene: TRBD2; J gene: TRBJ2-7; clone size: many; V gene: TRBV5-6; CDR3 DNA: TGTGCCAGCAGCTTTCCGGTAGCGGGACGGGAGCAGTACTTC; CDR3 protein: CASSFPVAGREQYF
D gene: TRBD1; J gene: TRBJ1-2; clone size: -; V gene: TRBV6-1; CDR3 DNA: TGTGCCAGCAGTTCGACAGGGGTCTGGGATGGCTACACCTTC; CDR3 protein: CASSSTGVWDGYTF
D gene: -; J gene: TRBJ2-2; clone size: many; V gene: TRBV7-9; CDR3 DNA: TGTGCCAGCAGCCCCAAGGGACGAAACACCGGGGAGCTGTTTTTT; CDR3 protein: CASSPKGRNTGELFF
D gene: -; J gene: TRBJ2-1; clone size: many; V gene: TRBV7-9; CDR3 DNA: TGTGCCAGCAGCCCCTACAATGAGCAGTTCTTC; CDR3 protein: CASSPYNEQFF
D gene: -; J gene: TRBJ2-7; clone size: -; V gene: TRBV11-2; CDR3 DNA: TGTGCCAGCAGCACCACGTTGGCAAGCTACGAGCAGTACTTC; CDR3 protein: CASSTTLASYEQYF